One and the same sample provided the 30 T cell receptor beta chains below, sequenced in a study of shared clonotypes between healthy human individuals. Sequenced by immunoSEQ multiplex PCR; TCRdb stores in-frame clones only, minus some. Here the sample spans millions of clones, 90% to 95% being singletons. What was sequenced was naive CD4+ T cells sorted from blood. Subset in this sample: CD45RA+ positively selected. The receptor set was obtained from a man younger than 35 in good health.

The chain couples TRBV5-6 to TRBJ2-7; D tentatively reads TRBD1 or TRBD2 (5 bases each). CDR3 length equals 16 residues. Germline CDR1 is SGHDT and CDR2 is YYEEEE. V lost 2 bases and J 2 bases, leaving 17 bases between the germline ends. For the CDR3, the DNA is TGTGCCAGCAGCTTTAGAGCGACGGGACCAACCTACGAGCAGTACTTC. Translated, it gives CASSFRATGPTYEQYF.

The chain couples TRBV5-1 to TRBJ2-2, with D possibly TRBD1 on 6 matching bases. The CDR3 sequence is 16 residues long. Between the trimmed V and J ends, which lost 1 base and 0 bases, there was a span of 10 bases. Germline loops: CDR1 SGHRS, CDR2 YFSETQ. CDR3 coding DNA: TGCGCCAGCAGCTTGTGGCAGGGGCCGAACACCGGGGAGCTGTTTTTT. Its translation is CASSLWQGPNTGELFF.

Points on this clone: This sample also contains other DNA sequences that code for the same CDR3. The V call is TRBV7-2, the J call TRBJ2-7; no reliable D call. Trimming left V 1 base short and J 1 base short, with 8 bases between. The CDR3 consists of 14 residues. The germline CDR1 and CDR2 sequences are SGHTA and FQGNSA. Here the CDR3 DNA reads TGTGCCAGCAGCTTAGTGGGTGGGTCCTACGAGCAGTACTTC. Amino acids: CASSLVGGSYEQYF.

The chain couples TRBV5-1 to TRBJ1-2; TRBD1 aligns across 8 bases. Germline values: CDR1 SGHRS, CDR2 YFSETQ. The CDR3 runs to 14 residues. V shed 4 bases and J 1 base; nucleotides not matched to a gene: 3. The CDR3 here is CASSQGQDNYGYTF. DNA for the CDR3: TGCGCCAGCAGCCAGGGACAGGATAACTATGGCTACACCTTC.

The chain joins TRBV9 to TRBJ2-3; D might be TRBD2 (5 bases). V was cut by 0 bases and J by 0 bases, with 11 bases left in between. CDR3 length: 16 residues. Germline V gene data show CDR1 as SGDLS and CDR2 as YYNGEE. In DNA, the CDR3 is TGTGCCAGCAGCGTAGCCTTAGCGACGAGCACAGATACGCAGTATTTT. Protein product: CASSVALATSTDTQYF.

CDR3: CASSQPGTSGGNTQYF. The CDR3 DNA is TGTGCCAGCAGCCAGCCAGGGACTAGCGGGGGAAATACGCAGTATTTT. The gene calls are TRBV7-8 and TRBJ2-3, with TRBD2 matching 14 bases. V was pared by 5 bases and J by 7 bases, with 8 bases of the junction left unmatched. The CDR3 is 16 residues long. Germline V gives CDR1 SGHVS, CDR2 FQNEAQ.

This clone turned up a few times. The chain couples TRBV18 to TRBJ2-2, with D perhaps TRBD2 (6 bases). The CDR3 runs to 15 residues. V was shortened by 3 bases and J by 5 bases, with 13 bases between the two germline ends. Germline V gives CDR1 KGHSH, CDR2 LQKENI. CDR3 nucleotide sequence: TGTGCCAGCTCACCGAGGAGGGCCCCTACCGGGGAGCTGTTTTTT. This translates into CASSPRRAPTGELFF.

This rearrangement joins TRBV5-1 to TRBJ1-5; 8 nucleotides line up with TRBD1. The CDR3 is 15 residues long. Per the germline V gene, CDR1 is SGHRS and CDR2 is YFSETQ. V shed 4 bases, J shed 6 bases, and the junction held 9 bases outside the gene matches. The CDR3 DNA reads TGCGCCAGCAGCCTTGGGACAGGCTACGGTCAGCCCCAGCATTTT. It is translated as CASSLGTGYGQPQHF.

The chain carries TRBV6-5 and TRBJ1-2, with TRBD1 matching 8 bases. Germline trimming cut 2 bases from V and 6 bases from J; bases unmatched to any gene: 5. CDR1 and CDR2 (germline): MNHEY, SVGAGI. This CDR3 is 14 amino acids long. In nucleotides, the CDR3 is TGTGCCAGCAGTTACGGGCAGGGGGCCGATGGCTACACCTTC. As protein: CASSYGQGADGYTF.

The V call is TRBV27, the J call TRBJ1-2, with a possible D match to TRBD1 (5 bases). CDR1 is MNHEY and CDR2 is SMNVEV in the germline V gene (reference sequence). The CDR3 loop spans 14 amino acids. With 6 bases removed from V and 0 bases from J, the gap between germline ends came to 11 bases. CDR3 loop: CASSRSTANYGYTF. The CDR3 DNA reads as TGTGCCAGCAGCCGCTCGACAGCTAACTATGGCTACACCTTC.

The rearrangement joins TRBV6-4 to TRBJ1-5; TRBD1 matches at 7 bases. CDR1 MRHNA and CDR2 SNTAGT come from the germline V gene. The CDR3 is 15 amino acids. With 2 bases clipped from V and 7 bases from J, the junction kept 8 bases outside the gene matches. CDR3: CASSDPTGIRQPQHF. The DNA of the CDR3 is TGTGCCAGCAGTGACCCGACAGGGATTAGGCAGCCCCAGCATTTT.

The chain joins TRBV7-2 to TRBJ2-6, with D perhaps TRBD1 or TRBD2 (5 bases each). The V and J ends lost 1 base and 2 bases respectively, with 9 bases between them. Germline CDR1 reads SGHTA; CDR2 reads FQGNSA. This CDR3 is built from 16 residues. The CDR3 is CASSLEGTAGANVLTF. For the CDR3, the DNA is TGTGCCAGCAGCTTAGAAGGGACCGCTGGGGCCAACGTCCTGACTTTC.

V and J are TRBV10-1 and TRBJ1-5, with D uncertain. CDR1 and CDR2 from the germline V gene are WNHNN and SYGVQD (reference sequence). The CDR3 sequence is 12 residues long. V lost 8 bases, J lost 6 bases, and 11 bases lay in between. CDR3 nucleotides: TGCGCCAGCTCTCGGACCGGTCAGCCCCAGCATTTT. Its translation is CASSRTGQPQHF.

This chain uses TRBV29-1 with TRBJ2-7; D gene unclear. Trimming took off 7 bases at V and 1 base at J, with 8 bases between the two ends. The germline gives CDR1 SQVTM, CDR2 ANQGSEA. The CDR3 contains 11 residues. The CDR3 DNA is TGCAGCGGTAAAGTTTCCTACGAGCAGTACTTC. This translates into CSGKVSYEQYF.

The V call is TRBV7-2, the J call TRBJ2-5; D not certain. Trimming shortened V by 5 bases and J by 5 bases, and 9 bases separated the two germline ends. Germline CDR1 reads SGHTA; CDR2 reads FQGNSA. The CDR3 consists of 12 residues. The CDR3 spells CASSQPSETQYF. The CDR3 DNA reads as TGTGCCAGCAGCCAGCCGTCCGAGACCCAGTACTTC.

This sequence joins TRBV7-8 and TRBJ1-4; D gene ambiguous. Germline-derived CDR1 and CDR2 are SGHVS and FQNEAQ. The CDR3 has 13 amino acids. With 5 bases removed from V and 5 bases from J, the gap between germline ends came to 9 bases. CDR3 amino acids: CASSRDGNEKLFF. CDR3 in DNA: TGTGCCAGCAGCCGCGACGGGAATGAAAAACTGTTTTTT.

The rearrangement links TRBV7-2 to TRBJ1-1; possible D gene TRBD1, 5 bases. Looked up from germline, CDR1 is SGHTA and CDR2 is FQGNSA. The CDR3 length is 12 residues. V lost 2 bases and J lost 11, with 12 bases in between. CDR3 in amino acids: CASSLSPGRAFF. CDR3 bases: TGTGCCAGCAGCTTAAGTCCAGGGAGGGCTTTCTTT.

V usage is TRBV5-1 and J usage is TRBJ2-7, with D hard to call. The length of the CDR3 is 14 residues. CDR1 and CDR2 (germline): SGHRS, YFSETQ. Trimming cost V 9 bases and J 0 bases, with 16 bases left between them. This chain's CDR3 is CATMGFVGSYEQYF. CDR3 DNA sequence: TGCGCCACCATGGGCTTTGTTGGCTCCTACGAGCAGTACTTC.

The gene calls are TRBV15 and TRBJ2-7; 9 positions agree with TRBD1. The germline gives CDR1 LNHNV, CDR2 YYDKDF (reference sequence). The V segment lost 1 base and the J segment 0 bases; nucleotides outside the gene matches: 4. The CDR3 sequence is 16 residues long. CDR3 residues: CATSRGTGVASYEQYF. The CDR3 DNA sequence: TGTGCCACCAGCAGAGGGACAGGGGTCGCCTCCTACGAGCAGTACTTC.

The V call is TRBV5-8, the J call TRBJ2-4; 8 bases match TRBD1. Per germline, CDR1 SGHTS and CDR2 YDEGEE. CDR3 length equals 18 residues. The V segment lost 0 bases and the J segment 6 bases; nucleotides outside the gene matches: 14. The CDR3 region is CASSLAVSAGGERNIQYF. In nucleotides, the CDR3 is TGTGCCAGCAGCTTGGCCGTGTCAGCAGGGGGCGAGAGAAACATTCAGTACTTC.

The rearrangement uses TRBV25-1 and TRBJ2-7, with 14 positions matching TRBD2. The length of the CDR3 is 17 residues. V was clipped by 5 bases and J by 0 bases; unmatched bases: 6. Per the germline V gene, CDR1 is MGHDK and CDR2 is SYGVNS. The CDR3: CASSPPGLAGVSYEQYF. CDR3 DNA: TGTGCCAGCAGTCCCCCGGGACTAGCGGGAGTCTCCTACGAGCAGTACTTC.

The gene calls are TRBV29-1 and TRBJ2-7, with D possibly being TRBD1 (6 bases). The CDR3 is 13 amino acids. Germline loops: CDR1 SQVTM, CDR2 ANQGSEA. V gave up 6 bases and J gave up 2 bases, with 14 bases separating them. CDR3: CSVDQGYPYEQYF. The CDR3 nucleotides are TGCAGCGTCGACCAGGGGTACCCCTACGAGCAGTACTTC.

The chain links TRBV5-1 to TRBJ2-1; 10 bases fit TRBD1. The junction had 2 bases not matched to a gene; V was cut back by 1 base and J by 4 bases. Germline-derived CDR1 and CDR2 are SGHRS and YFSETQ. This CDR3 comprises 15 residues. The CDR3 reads CASSLRTGGYNEQFF. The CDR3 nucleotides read TGCGCCAGCAGCTTGAGGACAGGGGGGTACAATGAGCAGTTCTTC.

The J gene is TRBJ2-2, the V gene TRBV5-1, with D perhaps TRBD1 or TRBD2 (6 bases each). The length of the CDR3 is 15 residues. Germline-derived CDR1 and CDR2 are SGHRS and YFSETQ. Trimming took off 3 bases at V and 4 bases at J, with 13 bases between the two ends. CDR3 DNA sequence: TGCGCCAGCAGCTCCACGGGGGCGGGCACCGGGGAGCTGTTTTTT. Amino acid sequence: CASSSTGAGTGELFF.

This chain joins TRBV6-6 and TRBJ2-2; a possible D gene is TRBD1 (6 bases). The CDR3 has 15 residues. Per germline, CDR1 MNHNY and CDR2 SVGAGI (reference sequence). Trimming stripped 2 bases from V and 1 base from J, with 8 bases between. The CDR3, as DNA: TGTGCCAGCAGTTACCTGGGACAGAACACCGGGGAGCTGTTTTTT. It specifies CASSYLGQNTGELFF.

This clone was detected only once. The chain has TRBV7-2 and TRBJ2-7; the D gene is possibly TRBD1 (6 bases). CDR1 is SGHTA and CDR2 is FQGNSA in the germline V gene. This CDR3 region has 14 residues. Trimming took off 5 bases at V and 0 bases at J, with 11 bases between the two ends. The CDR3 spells CASSPGQLSYEQYF. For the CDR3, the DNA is TGTGCCAGCAGCCCGGGACAACTCTCCTACGAGCAGTACTTC.

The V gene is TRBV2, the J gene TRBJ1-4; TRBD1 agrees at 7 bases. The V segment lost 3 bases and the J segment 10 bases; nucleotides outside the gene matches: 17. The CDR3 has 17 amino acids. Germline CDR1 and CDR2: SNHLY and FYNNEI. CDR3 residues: CASSDPQGGQRRGKLFF. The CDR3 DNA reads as TGTGCCAGCAGTGATCCCCAAGGGGGACAGCGCAGGGGAAAACTGTTTTTT.

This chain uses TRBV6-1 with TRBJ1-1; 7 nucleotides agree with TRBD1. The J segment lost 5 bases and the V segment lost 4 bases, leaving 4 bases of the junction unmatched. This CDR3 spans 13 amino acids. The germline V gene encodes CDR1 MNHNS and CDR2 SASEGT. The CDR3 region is CASSVTGLTEAFF. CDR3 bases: TGTGCCAGCAGTGTGACAGGGCTGACTGAAGCTTTCTTT.

CDR3 sequence reads: CASSATGWNSPLHF. In nucleotides, the CDR3 is TGTGCCAGCAGCGCGACAGGGTGGAATTCACCCCTCCACTTT. The rearrangement links TRBV6-4 to TRBJ1-6; 7 nucleotides match TRBD1. CDR3 size: 14 residues. The junction had 6 bases not matched to a gene; V was cut back by 6 bases and J by 7 bases. The germline gives CDR1 MRHNA, CDR2 SNTAGT.

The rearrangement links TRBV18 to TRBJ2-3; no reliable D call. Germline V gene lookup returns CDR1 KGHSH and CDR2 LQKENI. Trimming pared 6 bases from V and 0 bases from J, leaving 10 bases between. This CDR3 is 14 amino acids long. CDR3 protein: CASSTDVSTDTQYF. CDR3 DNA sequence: TGTGCCAGCTCGACGGATGTGAGCACAGATACGCAGTATTTT.